Detailed here is one T cell receptor beta chain. Its antigen is currently unknown. The time point denotes: baseline, week 1 (first vaccination visit). Treatment of the sample: pre-vaccination baseline after standard-of-care therapy. This sample is part of a study of a mutant IDH1 vaccine in newly diagnosed glioma. Study-level information: The treated population exhibited a male proportion of around 62%, a female proportion of 37.5%, and a mean age of about 39 years. It was radiotherapy, temozolomide, or both that patients received previously, with most receiving both. General study results and limits: Vaccination elicited immune responses in 90% to 95% of patients. Pseudoprogression appeared independent of alterations in top peripheral clonotypes.

Data came from immunoSEQ multiplex PCR; TCRdb stores just in-frame clones and leaves some out. The table has 30,000 to 40,000 clones, around nine tenths seen once; the top ten hold 15% to 20%. The CDR3 runs to 12 residues. The V gene's germline CDR1 is SGHTA and CDR2 FQGNSA. Trimming took off 3 bases at V and 3 bases at J, with 2 bases between the two ends. The clonotype originates from a man aged 18 to 35 with glioma. This chain links TRBV7-2 with TRBJ2-2; D gene ambiguous. The specimen was PBMCs, collected from a glioma patient treated with radiotherapy, temozolomide or both. CDR3 sequence reads: CASSFYTGELFF. The CDR3 DNA reads TGTGCCAGCAGCTTCTACACCGGGGAGCTGTTTTTT.